This entry lists 2 T cell receptor beta chains sequenced from one sample in a study of shared clonotypes between healthy human individuals (dated by TCRdb to 2018 to 2020). Library preparation used the immunoSEQ multiplex PCR assay. In TCRdb, the immuneACCESS table is reduced to in-frame sequences with V and J assigned. These tables do not hold every clone; where another copy was compared, an unresolved V gene accounts for under half, and the others remain unexplained. The sample table holds more than 1.2 million clones, of which roughly 98.5% were seen once. Jointly, the top ten make up about 0.4% of the sample. The specimen was naive CD4+ T cells sorted from blood. The cell subset or site label corresponds to: CD45RA+ positively selected. The receptors here all came from a man under 40 in good health.

As concerns this clone: Additional DNA sequences in this sample encode the identical CDR3. The chain couples TRBV28 to TRBJ2-1; 8 bases line up with TRBD2. The trim removed 5 bases at V and 0 bases at J, leaving 3 bases unmatched. Germline V gene sequence: CDR1 MDHEN, CDR2 SYDVKM. The CDR3 is 15 amino acids. The CDR3 loop reads CASSPSGSSYNEQFF. CDR3 nucleotide sequence: TGTGCCAGCAGTCCGAGCGGGAGCTCCTACAATGAGCAGTTCTTC.

This clone was picked up one time. The J gene is TRBJ2-7, the V gene TRBV7-9, with a weak D call TRBD2 (5 bases). V was clipped by 3 bases and J by 1 base, with 10 bases between them. This CDR3 region has 14 residues. The V gene's germline CDR1 is SEHNR and CDR2 FQNEAQ (reference sequence). CDR3 nucleotide sequence: TGTGCCAGCAGCTTCGGGGTTTTATCCTACGAGCAGTACTTC. It yields the protein CASSFGVLSYEQYF.